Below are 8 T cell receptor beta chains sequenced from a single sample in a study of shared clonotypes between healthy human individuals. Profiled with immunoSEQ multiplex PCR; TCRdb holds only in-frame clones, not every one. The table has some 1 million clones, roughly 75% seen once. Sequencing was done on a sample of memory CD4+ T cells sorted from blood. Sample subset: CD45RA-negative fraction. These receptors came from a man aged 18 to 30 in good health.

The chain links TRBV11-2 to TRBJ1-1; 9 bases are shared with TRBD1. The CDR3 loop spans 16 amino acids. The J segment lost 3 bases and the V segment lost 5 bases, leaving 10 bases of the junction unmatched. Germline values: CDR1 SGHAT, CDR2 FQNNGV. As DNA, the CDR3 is TGTGCCAGCAGCAAGACCGGGACAGGGCGATACACTGAAGCTTTCTTT. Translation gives CASSKTGTGRYTEAFF.

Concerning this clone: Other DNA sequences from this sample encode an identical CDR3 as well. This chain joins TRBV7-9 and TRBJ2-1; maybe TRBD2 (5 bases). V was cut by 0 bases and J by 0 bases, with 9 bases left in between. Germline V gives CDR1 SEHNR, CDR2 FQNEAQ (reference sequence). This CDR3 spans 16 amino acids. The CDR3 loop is CASSLAAGSSYNEQFF. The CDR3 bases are TGTGCCAGCAGCTTAGCCGCGGGCAGCTCCTACAATGAGCAGTTCTTC.

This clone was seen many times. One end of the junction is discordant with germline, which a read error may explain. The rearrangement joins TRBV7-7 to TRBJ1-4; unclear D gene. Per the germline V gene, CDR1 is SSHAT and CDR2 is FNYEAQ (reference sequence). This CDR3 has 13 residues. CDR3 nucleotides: TGTGCTAGCAGCCCCCGGGTTAATGAAAAACTGTTTTTT. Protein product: CASSPRVNEKLFF.

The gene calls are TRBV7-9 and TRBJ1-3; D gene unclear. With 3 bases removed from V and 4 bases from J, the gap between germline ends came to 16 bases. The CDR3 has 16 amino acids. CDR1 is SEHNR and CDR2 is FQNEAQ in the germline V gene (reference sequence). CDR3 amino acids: CASSLDAVASGNTIYF. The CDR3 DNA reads TGTGCCAGCAGCTTGGACGCCGTGGCTTCAGGAAACACCATATATTTT.

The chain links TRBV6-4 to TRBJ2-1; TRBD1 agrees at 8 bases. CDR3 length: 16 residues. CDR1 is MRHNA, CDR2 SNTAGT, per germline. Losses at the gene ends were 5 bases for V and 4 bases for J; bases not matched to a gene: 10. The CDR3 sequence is CASSPPGGAGYNEQFF. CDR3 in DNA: TGTGCCAGCAGTCCCCCAGGGGGCGCGGGATACAATGAGCAGTTCTTC.

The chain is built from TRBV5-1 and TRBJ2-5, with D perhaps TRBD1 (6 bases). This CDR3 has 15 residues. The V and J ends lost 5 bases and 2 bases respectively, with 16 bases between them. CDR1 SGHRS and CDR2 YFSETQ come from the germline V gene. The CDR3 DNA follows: TGCGCCAGCAGTACGGGACAAGCCTATCAAGAGACCCAGTACTTC. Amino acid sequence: CASSTGQAYQETQYF.

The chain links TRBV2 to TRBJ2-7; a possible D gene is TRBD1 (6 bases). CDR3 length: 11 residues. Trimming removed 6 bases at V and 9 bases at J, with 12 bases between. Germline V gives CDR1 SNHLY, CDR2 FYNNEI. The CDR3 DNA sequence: TGTGCCAGCAGACCAGACAGGATGCAGTACTTC. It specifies CASRPDRMQYF.

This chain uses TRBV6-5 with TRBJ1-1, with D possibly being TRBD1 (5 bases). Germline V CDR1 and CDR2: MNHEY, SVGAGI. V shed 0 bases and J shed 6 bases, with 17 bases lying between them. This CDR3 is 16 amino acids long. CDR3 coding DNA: TGTGCCAGCAGTTACTCGCCGCCGGGGGGAATGGCTGAAGCTTTCTTT. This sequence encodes CASSYSPPGGMAEAFF.